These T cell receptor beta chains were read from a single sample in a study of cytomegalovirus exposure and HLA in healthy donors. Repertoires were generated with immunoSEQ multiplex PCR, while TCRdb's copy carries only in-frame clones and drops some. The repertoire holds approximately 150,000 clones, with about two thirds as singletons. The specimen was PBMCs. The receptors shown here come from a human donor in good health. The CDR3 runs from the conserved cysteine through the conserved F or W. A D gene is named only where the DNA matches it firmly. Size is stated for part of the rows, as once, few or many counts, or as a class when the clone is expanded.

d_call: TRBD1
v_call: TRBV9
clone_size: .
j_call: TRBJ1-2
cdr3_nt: TGTGCCAGCAGCCGGGGACAGGCTTATAACTATGGCTACACCTTC
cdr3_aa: CASSRGQAYNYGYTF

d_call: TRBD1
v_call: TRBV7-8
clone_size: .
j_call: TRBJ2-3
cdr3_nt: TGTGCCAGCAGCCCCGGGACAGCCATAGATACGCAGTATTTT
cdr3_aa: CASSPGTAIDTQYF

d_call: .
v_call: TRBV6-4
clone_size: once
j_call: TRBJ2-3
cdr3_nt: TGTGCCAGCAGTGACGGGGGGGCCACGGATACGCAGTATTTT
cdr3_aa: CASSDGGATDTQYF

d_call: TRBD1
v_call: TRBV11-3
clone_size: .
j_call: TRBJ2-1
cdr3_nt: TGTGCCAGCAGCTTCGCCGGGACAGATGTTTCCTACAATGAGCAGTTCTTC
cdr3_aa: CASSFAGTDVSYNEQFF

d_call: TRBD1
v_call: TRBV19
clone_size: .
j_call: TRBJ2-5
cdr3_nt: TGTGCCAGCGCGTACCGGGACAGAGAAGAGACCCAGTACTTC
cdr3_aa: CASAYRDREETQYF

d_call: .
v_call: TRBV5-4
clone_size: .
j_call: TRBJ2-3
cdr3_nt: TGTGCCAGCAGCTTAGATCGGACTCCGAGCACAGATGCGCAGTATTTT
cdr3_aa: CASSLDRTPSTDAQYF

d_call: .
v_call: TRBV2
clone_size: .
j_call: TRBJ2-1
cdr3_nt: TGTGCCAGCAGTGAACCGATCCTGGCGGTGAGCTCCTACAATGAGCAGTTCTTC
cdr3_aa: CASSEPILAVSSYNEQFF

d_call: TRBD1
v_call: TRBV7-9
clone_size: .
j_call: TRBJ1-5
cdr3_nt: TGTGCCAGCGGGACAGGGAGGGGTCGCAATCAGCCCCAGCATTTT
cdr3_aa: CASGTGRGRNQPQHF

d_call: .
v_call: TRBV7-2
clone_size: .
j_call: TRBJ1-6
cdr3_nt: TGTGCCAGCAGCTTAAGGCTCGCAGGGGACAATTCACCCCTCCACTTT
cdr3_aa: CASSLRLAGDNSPLHF

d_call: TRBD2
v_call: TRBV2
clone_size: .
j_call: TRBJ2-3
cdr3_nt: TGTGCCAGCAGTGGACTAGCGGGGGCGGGGGGCACAGATACGCAGTATTTT
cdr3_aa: CASSGLAGAGGTDTQYF

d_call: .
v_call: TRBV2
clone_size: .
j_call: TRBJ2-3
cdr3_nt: TGTGCCAGCAGGGGGCTGTCGGAGCTCACAGATACGCAGTATTTT
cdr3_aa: CASRGLSELTDTQYF

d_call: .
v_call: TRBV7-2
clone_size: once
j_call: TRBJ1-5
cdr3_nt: TGTGCCAGCAGCCCCCGGGGACAGCCCCAGCATTTT
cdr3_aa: CASSPRGQPQHF

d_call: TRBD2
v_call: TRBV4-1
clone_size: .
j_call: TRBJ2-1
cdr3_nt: TGCGCCAGCAGCCAACCCCTAGCGGGGGGAAACAATGAGCAGTTCTTC
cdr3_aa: CASSQPLAGGNNEQFF

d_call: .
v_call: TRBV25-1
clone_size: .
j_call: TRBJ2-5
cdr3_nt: TGTGCCAGCAGTCTAGGGCAGGGGATAGAGACCCAGTACTTC
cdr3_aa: CASSLGQGIETQYF

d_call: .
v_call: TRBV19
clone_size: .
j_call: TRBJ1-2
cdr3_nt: TGTGCCAGTAGTATACGGTCGGGGATCTATGGCTACACCTTC
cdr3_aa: CASSIRSGIYGYTF

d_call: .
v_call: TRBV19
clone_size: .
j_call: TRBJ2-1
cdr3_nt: TGTGCCAGTAGTATTTTCGGGAGAGACAATGAGCAGTTCTTC
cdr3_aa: CASSIFGRDNEQFF

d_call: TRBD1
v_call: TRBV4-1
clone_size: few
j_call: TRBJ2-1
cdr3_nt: TGCGCCAGCAGCCAAGACACCGGACAGGGCCGTGAGCAGTTCTTC
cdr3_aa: CASSQDTGQGREQFF

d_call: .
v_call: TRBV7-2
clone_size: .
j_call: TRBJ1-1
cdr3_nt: TGTGCCAGCAGCCCACACGGGGGAAACACTGAAGCTTTCTTT
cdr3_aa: CASSPHGGNTEAFF

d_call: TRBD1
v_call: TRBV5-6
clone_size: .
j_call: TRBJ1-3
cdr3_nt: TGTGCCAGCAGCTTGGCCCCAGGGGGCTCTGGAAACACCATATATTTT
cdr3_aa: CASSLAPGGSGNTIYF

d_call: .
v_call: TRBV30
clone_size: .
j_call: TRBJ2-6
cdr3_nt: TGTGCCTGGAGTCCGCCGACAGCATCTGGGGCCAACGTCCTGACTTTC
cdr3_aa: CAWSPPTASGANVLTF

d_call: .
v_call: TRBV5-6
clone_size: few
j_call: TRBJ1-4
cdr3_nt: TGTGCCAGCAGCTTGGCATCGGCAACTAATGAAAAACTGTTTTTT
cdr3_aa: CASSLASATNEKLFF

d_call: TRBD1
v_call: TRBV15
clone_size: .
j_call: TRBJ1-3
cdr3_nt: TGTGCCACCAGCGCGCACCCCCGGGACAGCTTTACAGACGTCTCTGGAAACACCATATATTTT
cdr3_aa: CATSAHPRDSFTDVSGNTIYF

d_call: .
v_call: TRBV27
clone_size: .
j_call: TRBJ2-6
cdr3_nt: TGTGCCAGCAGTCCCCTGGGGAGCTCTGGGGCCAACGTCCTGACTTTC
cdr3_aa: CASSPLGSSGANVLTF

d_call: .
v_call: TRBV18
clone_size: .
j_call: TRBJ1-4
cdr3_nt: TGTGCCAGCTCACCTTCCCCAAAGCCCGCAACTAATGAAAAACTGTTTTTT
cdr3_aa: CASSPSPKPATNEKLFF

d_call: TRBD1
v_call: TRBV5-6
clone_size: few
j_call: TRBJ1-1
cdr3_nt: TGTGCCAGCAGATTGACAGGGCGCACTGAAGCTTTCTTT
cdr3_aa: CASRLTGRTEAFF

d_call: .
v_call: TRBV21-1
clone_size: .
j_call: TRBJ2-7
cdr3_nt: TGTGCCAGCAGCAAACGGGGAAGCGGGTCCCATAGCTCCTACGAGCAGTACTTC
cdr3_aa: CASSKRGSGSHSSYEQYF

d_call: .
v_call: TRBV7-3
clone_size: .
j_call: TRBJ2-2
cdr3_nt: TGTGCCAGCAGCTTACTGGGCAGCAACACCGGGGAGCTGTTTTTT
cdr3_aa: CASSLLGSNTGELFF

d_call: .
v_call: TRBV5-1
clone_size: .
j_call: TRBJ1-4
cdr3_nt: TGCGCCAGCGCAACTTCTGCAACTAATGAAAAACTGTTTTTT
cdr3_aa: CASATSATNEKLFF

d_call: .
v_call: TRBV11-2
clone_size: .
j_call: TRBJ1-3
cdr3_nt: TGTGCCAGCAGCTTAGGACCAGGGGCCGGAAACACCATATATTTT
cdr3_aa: CASSLGPGAGNTIYF

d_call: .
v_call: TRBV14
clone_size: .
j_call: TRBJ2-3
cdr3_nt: TGTGCCAGCAGCGGCCGACTAGGCGGAACAGATACGCAGTATTTT
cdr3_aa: CASSGRLGGTDTQYF

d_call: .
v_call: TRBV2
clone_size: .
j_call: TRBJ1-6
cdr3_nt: TGTGCCAGCAAGGTCGGGGAGGCCTATAATTCACCCCTCCACTTT
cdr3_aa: CASKVGEAYNSPLHF

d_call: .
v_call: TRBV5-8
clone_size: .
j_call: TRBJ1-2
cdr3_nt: TGTGCCAGCAGCTCACAGGGAATCTATGGCTACACCTTC
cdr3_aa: CASSSQGIYGYTF

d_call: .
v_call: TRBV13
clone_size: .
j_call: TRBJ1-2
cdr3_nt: TGTGCCAGCAGCTTGGAGGGGCGCCATGGCTACACCTTC
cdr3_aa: CASSLEGRHGYTF

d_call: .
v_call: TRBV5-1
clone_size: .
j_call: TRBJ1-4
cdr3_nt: TGCGCCAGTGGACCGGGAGGGGGAGGAGGTAATGAAAAACTGTTTTTT
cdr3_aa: CASGPGGGGGNEKLFF

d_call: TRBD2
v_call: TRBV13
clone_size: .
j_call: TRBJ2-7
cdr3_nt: TGTGCCAGCAGTTTGGGACTAGCGGGGGTCCTCCTCCACGAGCAGTACTTC
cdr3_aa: CASSLGLAGVLLHEQYF

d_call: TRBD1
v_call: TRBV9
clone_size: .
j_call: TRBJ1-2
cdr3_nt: TGTGCCAGCAGCTTGGGACAGGGGGACTATGGCTACACCTTC
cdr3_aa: CASSLGQGDYGYTF

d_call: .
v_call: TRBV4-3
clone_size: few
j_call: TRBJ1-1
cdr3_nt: TGCGCCAGCAGCCACTTAGGACGGACAGAAGCTTTCTTT
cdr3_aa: CASSHLGRTEAFF

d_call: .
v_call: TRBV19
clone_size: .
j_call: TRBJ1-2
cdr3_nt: TGTGCCAGTAGTATAGGTCTTGATGGCTACACCTTC
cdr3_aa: CASSIGLDGYTF

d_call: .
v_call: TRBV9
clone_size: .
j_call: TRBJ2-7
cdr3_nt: TGTGCCAGCAGCGGGGACACCCTAGACTACGAGCAGTACTTC
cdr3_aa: CASSGDTLDYEQYF

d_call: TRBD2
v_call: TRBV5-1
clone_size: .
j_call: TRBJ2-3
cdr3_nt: TGCGCCAGCAGCTTGGATACTAGCGGGGAGGCGGATACGCAGTATTTT
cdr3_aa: CASSLDTSGEADTQYF

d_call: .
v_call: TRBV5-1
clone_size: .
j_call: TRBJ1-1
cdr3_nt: TGCGCCAGCAGCTTAGGGGAGGGCACTGAAGCTTTCTTT
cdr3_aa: CASSLGEGTEAFF

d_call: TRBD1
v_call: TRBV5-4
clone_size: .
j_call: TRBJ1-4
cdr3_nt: TGTGCCAGTATGGACAGGACCAATGAAAAACTGTTTTTT
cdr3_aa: CASMDRTNEKLFF

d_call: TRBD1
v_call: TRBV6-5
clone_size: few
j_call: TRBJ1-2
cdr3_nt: TGTGCCAGCAGACGGGACAGGGGAGGTGGCTACACCTTC
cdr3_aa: CASRRDRGGGYTF

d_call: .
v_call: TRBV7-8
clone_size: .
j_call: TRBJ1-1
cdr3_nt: TGTGCCAGCAGCTCATTCCGGGACTCTGAAGCTTTCTTT
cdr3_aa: CASSSFRDSEAFF

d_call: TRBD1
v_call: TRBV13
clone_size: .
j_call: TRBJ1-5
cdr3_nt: TGTGCCAGCAGCTTAAGACAGGGTAGGGGCAATCAGCCCCAGCATTTT
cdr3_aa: CASSLRQGRGNQPQHF

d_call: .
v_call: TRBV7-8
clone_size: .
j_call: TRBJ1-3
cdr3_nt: TGTGCCAGCAGCTCCACAGGGCCGTCTGGAAACACCATATATTTT
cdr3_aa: CASSSTGPSGNTIYF

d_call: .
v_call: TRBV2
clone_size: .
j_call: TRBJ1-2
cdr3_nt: TGTGCCAGCAGTGAAAAAACGGGTCAGGGGTTTTCCCTCTATGGCTACACCTTC
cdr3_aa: CASSEKTGQGFSLYGYTF

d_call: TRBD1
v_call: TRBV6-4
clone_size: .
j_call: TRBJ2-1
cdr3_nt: TGTGCCAGCAGTCCCAAACAGGGGGGCAATGAGCAGTTCTTC
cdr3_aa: CASSPKQGGNEQFF